This is a list of T cell receptor beta chains from one sample in a study of post-analysis software for immune sequencing data. MiXCR, applied by TCRdb to the PCR reads, yields one record per CDR3 protein. Found here are some 190,000 distinct CDR3 sequences, 29% of them singletons; the top ten hold 3% to 3.5%. The material sequenced was blood. Source of these receptors: a girl aged 2-17 years with multiple sclerosis. Both conserved end residues are part of each CDR3. The order of the fields is V gene, J gene, CDR3 protein.

>TRBV12-3/TRBV12-4|TRBJ1-1
CASSTGGRNTEAFF
>TRBV19|TRBJ1-2
CASIETPGLYGYTF
>TRBV28|TRBJ1-5
CASSFRSFNQPQHF
>TRBV5-1|TRBJ2-3
CASSPRTSGTDTQYF
>TRBV7-9|TRBJ2-7
CASSSSRSLGSYEQYF
>TRBV20-1|TRBJ2-1
CSARSVTSGGPRSYNEQFF
>TRBV5-1|TRBJ2-7
CASSERTRAAHEQYF
>TRBV12-3/TRBV12-4|TRBJ2-3
CAIQGAVGTDTQYF
>TRBV6-5|TRBJ2-6
CASSYLGGGANVLTF
>TRBV4-1|TRBJ2-2
CASSQEGQNTGELFF
>TRBV5-1|TRBJ2-5
CASSMGLAGVRETQYF
>TRBV10-3|TRBJ2-5
CAISESGVGETQYF
>TRBV23-1|TRBJ2-7
CAGTRDRVVCEQYF
>TRBV28|TRBJ1-4
CASTSPGEGKLFF